The 5 T cell receptor beta chains listed next were all sequenced from one sample in a study of blood T cell repertoires in COVID-19. TCRdb keeps only in-frame clones here, not all; method: immunoSEQ multiplex PCR. The sample consists of around 300,000 clones, approximately 90% of them appearing once. The specimen was PBMCs or T cells enriched from blood (not recorded which). The receptors here all came from a woman aged 35 to 49 who had recovered from COVID-19.

This clone was observed once. This rearrangement joins TRBV12-3 or TRBV12-4 to TRBJ2-7; 8 positions match TRBD1. V dropped 4 bases and J dropped 3; count of bases not matched to a gene: 2. CDR3 length: 13 residues. The CDR3 sequence: CASSWTGNYEQYF. CDR3 in DNA: TGTGCCAGCAGTTGGACAGGGAACTACGAGCAGTACTTC.

The chain uses TRBV6-2 or TRBV6-3 and TRBJ2-1; TRBD2 aligns across 14 bases. Germline V gene lookup returns CDR1 MNHEY and CDR2 SVGEGT. CDR3 size: 16 residues. V dropped 6 bases and J dropped 9; count of bases not matched to a gene: 10. CDR3 sequence reads: CASSPRLAGGWGEQFF. The DNA of the CDR3 is TGTGCCAGCAGCCCAAGACTAGCGGGAGGGTGGGGTGAGCAGTTCTTC.

This clone appeared once. The V call is TRBV3-1 (or the pseudogene TRBV3-2), the J call TRBJ2-1, with 7 bases fitting TRBD2. CDR3 length: 18 residues. V was pared by 1 base and J by 6 bases, with 15 bases of the junction left unmatched. Germline assignment: CDR1 LGHDT and CDR2 YNNKEL (reference sequence). CDR3 in DNA: TGTGCCAGCAGCCAAGCTATCCCCCTGGGCGGGAGTAGCAATGAGCAGTTCTTC. Its protein product is CASSQAIPLGGSSNEQFF.

The genes are TRBV2 and TRBJ1-2, with TRBD1 identical over 9 bases. V was pared by 6 bases and J by 4 bases, with 6 bases of the junction left unmatched. The CDR3 length is 14 residues. The germline CDR1 and CDR2 sequences are SNHLY and FYNNEI. This CDR3 is CASRGQGNLYGYTF. CDR3 coding DNA: TGTGCCAGCAGAGGACAGGGGAACCTCTATGGCTACACCTTC. Using reference TRBV2 and TRBJ1-2 for the parts outside the CDR3, the full variable domain is EPEVTQTPSHQVTQMGQEVILRCVPISNHLYFYWYRQILGQKVEFLVSFYNNEISEKSEIFDDQFSVERPDGSNFTLKIRSTKLEDSAMYFCASRGQGNLYGYTFGSGTRLTVV.

The chain couples TRBV11-3 to TRBJ2-3; TRBD1 matches 7 bases. V trimming: 5 bases; J trimming: 5 bases; junction bases outside the gene matches: 13. Germline assignment: CDR1 SGHNT and CDR2 YENEEA. The CDR3 has 16 amino acids. This CDR3 is CASSPFGQATLDTQYF. Here the CDR3 DNA reads TGTGCCAGCAGCCCCTTTGGACAGGCGACTTTAGATACGCAGTATTTT.